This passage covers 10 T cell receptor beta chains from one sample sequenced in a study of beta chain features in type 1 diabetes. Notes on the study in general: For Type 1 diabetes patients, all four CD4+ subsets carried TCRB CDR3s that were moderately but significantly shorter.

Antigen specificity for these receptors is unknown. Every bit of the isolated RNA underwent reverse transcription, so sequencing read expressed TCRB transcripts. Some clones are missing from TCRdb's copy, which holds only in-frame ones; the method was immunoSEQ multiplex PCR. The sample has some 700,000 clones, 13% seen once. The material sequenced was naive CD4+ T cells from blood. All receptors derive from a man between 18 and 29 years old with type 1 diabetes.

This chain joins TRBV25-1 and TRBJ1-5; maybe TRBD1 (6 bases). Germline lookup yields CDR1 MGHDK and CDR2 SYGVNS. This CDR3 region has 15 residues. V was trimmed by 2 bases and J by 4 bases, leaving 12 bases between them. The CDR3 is CASSEGGRKNQPQHF. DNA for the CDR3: TGTGCCAGCAGTGAAGGGGGCAGGAAGAATCAGCCCCAGCATTTT.

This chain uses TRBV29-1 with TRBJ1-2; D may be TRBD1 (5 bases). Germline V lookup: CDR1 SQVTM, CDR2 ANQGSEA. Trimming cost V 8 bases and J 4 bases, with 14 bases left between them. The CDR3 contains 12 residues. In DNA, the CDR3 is TGCAGCTTCGCAGGGTTACTCTATGGCTACACCTTC. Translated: CSFAGLLYGYTF. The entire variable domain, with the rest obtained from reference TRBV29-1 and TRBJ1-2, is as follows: SAVISQKPSRDICQRGTSLTIQCQVDSQVTMMFWYRQQPGQSLTLIATANQGSEATYESGFVIDKFPISRPNLTFSTLTVSNMSPEDSSIYLCSFAGLLYGYTFGSGTRLTVV.

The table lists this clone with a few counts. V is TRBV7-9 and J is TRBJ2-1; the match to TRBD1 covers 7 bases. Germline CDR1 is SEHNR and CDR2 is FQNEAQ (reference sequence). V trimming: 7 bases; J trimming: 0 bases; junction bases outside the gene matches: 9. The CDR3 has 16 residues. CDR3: CASTTRTGSSYNEQFF. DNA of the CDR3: TGTGCCAGCACCACCCGGACAGGAAGCTCCTACAATGAGCAGTTCTTC.

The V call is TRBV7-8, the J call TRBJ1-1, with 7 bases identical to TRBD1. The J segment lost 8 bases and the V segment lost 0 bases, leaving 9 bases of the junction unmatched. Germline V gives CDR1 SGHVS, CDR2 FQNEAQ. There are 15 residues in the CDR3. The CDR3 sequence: CASSLAGTEVYEAFF. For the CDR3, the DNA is TGTGCCAGCAGCTTAGCCGGGACAGAAGTTTACGAAGCTTTCTTT.

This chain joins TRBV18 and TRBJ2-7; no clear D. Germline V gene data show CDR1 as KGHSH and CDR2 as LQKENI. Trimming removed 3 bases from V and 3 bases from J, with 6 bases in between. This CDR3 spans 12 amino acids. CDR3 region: CASSPQVYEQYF. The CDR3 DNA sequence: TGTGCCAGCTCACCCCAGGTCTACGAGCAGTACTTC. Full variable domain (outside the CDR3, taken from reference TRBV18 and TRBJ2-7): NAGVMQNPRHLVRRRGQEARLRCSPMKGHSHVYWYRQLPEEGLKFMVYLQKENIIDESGMPKERFSAEFPKEGPSILRIQQVVRGDSAAYFCASSPQVYEQYFGPGTRLTVT.

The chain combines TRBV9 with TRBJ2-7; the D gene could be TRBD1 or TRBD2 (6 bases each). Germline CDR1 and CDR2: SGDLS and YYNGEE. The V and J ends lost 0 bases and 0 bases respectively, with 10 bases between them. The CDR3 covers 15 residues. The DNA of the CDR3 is TGTGCCAGCAGCGTAGGGGGGGCACCCTCCTACGAGCAGTACTTC. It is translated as CASSVGGAPSYEQYF.

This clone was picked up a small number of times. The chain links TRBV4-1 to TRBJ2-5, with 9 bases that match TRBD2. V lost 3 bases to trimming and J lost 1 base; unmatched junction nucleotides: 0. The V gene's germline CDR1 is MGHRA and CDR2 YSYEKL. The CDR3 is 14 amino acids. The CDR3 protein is CASSQTSGQETQYF. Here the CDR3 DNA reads TGCGCCAGCAGCCAGACTAGCGGCCAAGAGACCCAGTACTTC.

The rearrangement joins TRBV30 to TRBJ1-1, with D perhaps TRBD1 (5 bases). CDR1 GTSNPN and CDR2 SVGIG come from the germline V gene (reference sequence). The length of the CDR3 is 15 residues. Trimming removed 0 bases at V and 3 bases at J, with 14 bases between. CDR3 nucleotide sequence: TGTGCCTGGAGTGTACCCCACGGGGGGGACACTGAAGCTTTCTTT. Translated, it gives CAWSVPHGGDTEAFF.

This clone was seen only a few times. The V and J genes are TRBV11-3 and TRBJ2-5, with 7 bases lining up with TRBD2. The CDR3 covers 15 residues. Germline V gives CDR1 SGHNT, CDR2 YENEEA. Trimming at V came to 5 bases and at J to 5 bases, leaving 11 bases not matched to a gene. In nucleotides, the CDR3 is TGTGCCAGCAGCGCCCTATCCGGGGGGATTGAGACCCAGTACTTC. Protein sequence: CASSALSGGIETQYF.

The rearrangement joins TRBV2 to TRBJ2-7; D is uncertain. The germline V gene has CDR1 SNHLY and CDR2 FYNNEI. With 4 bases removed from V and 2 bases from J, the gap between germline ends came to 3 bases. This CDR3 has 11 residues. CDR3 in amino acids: CASSGAYEQYF. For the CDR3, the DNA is TGTGCCAGCAGTGGGGCCTACGAGCAGTACTTC.